This TCR beta chain was captured in a study of T cell changes during pregnancy in multiple sclerosis. The CDR3 sequence is 15 residues long. The V gene's germline CDR1 is SGHAT and CDR2 FQNNGV. V trimming: 5 bases; J trimming: 2 bases; junction bases outside the gene matches: 4. The protocol was immunoSEQ multiplex PCR, while the TCRdb copy is restricted to in-frame clones and leaves out a portion. Of some 30,000 clones listed, roughly 87% were seen once; the top ten hold about 8%. The TCR was taken from a female donor with multiple sclerosis, enrolled in a pregnancy study. The specimen comprised CD8+ T cells from peripheral blood mononuclear cells, sampled before pregnancy. The genes are TRBV11-2 and TRBJ2-5; TRBD1 aligns across 11 bases. The CDR3 loop is CASSHGTGGQETQYF. The CDR3 DNA follows: TGTGCCAGCAGCCACGGGACAGGGGGTCAAGAGACCCAGTACTTC.